These T cell receptor beta chains were read from a single sample in a study of blood T cells in healthy people across ages. MiXCR, applied by TCRdb to the 5' RACE reads, yields one record per CDR3 protein. The sample contains hundreds of thousands of distinct CDR3 sequences, under 70% of which appear only once. Source material: blood. The origin of the receptors is a man aged 55 to 69 in good health. The CDR3 runs from the conserved cysteine through the conserved F or W. D genes are given only for firm matches. A clone size is listed for some rows: how often the clone was seen (once, few, many), or a class if it is expanded.

v_call	j_call	d_call	clone_size	cdr3_aa	cdr3_nt
TRBV12-3/TRBV12-4	TRBJ2-1	-	-	CASSTPKAREQFF	TGTGCCAGCAGTACCCCGAAGGCACGAGAGCAGTTCTTC
TRBV27	TRBJ1-2	-	-	CASSGNRGQYYGYTF	TGTGCCAGCAGTGGAAACCGGGGCCAGTACTATGGCTACACCTTC
TRBV7-2	TRBJ2-7	TRBD1	-	CASSLTGRKQGGRYEQYF	TGTGCCAGCAGCTTAACCGGCCGTAAACAGGGGGGTAGATACGAGCAGTACTTC
TRBV7-8	TRBJ1-4	TRBD1	-	CASSLSPQGGNEKLFF	TGTGCCAGCAGCTTATCCCCCCAGGGGGGTAATGAAAAACTGTTTTTT
TRBV6-6	TRBJ1-2	TRBD1	-	CASSRLTGGPYYGYTF	TGTGCCAGCAGTAGACTCACAGGGGGTCCTTACTATGGCTACACCTTC
TRBV2	TRBJ1-4	TRBD1	once	CASTRTGREKLFF	TGTGCCAGCACTCGGACAGGGCGCGAAAAACTGTTTTTT
TRBV28	TRBJ2-3	TRBD2	-	CASSWWSGGTTDTQYF	TGTGCCAGCAGCTGGTGGAGCGGGGGGACGACAGATACGCAGTATTTT
TRBV18	TRBJ2-4	-	-	CASSPPQRTKNIQYF	TGTGCCAGCTCACCACCTCAGCGGACCAAAAACATTCAGTACTTC
TRBV20-1	TRBJ2-7	-	-	CSARDTRASTYEQYF	TGCAGTGCTAGAGATACCCGGGCCTCAACCTACGAGCAGTACTTC
TRBV24-1	TRBJ1-5	-	-	CATSNQENQPQHF	TGTGCCACCAGTAATCAGGAAAATCAGCCCCAGCATTTT
TRBV15	TRBJ1-2	-	-	CATSRAGVYGYTF	TGTGCCACCAGCAGGGCAGGGGTCTATGGCTACACCTTC
TRBV28	TRBJ2-2	TRBD2	few	CASSQPGGAGELFF	TGTGCCAGCAGTCAGCCCGGGGGGGCCGGGGAGCTGTTTTTT
TRBV5-1	TRBJ1-2	-	-	CASSRLGGSGYTF	TGCGCCAGCAGCCGGCTGGGGGGCTCTGGCTACACCTTC
TRBV18	TRBJ2-7	TRBD1	-	CASSPPGQGAEQYF	TGTGCCAGCTCACCACCGGGACAGGGGGCCGAGCAGTACTTC
TRBV20-1	TRBJ2-3	-	few	CSARDPQRQAGTQYF	TGCAGTGCTAGAGACCCTCAGCGCCAGGCGGGTACGCAGTATTTT
TRBV5-1	TRBJ2-1	TRBD2	-	CASSRFAGGNEQFF	TGCGCCAGCAGCCGCTTTGCCGGGGGGAATGAGCAGTTCTTC
TRBV5-1	TRBJ1-6	TRBD1	-	CASSRGQGRGSPLHF	TGCGCCAGCAGCCGCGGACAGGGGCGAGGTTCACCCCTCCACTTT
TRBV7-2	TRBJ2-5	-	many	CASSVGVGTSRYF	-
TRBV6-1	TRBJ2-5	-	few	CASSELTGIQETQYF	TGTGCCAGCAGTGAACTCACCGGGATCCAAGAGACCCAGTACTTC
TRBV28	TRBJ1-1	-	-	CASSSVTTNTEAFF	TGTGCCAGCAGTTCCGTCACGACGAACACTGAAGCTTTCTTT
TRBV10-3	TRBJ1-5	-	-	CAISEGGRGLANQPQHF	TGTGCCATCAGTGAAGGAGGGCGGGGGCTAGCAAATCAGCCCCAGCATTTT
TRBV28	TRBJ2-5	TRBD1	-	CASRSGGKETQYF	TGTGCCAGCAGGTCAGGGGGTAAAGAGACCCAGTACTTC
TRBV6-2/TRBV6-3	TRBJ2-5	-	-	CASSLDLTQYF	TGTGCCAGCAGCCTAGACCTGACCCAGTACTTC
TRBV28	TRBJ1-2	-	few	CASKVNYGYTF	TGTGCCAGCAAAGTTAACTATGGCTACACCTTC
TRBV27	TRBJ1-6	-	-	CASSYRQATSYNSPLHF	TGTGCCAGCAGTTACCGACAGGCGACCTCCTATAATTCACCCCTCCACTTT
TRBV2	TRBJ1-2	-	-	CASSEAGLLNYGYTF	TGTGCCAGCAGTGAGGCGGGACTCCTTAACTATGGCTACACCTTC
TRBV6-2/TRBV6-3	TRBJ2-5	TRBD2	few	CASSPGTSGSETQYF	TGTGCCAGTAGTCCCGGGACTAGCGGGAGTGAGACCCAGTACTTC
TRBV7-9	TRBJ1-4	-	few	CASSYAQTTNEKLFF	TGTGCCAGCAGCTACGCACAGACAACTAATGAAAAACTGTTTTTT
TRBV5-1	TRBJ1-6	-	once	CASSGGTHYNSPLHF	TGCGCCAGCAGCGGCGGGACACACTATAATTCACCCCTCCACTTT
TRBV11-2	TRBJ2-5	TRBD2	-	CASDARGDQETQYF	TGTGCCAGCGACGCGCGGGGGGACCAAGAGACCCAGTACTTC
TRBV29-1	TRBJ2-5	TRBD2	-	CSVGTSEETQYF	TGCAGCGTTGGGACTAGCGAGGAGACCCAGTACTTC
TRBV12-3/TRBV12-4	TRBJ2-7	-	once	CASRPTGSAYEQYF	TGTGCCAGCAGACCGACAGGTTCCGCCTACGAGCAGTACTTC
TRBV12-3/TRBV12-4	TRBJ1-6	-	few	CASSLEGGGSPLHF	TGTGCCAGCAGTTTAGAGGGGGGAGGTTCACCCCTCCACTTT
TRBV6-6	TRBJ2-4	-	few	CASSPVLRGNPGEQYF	TGTGCCAGCAGCCCCGTTTTGAGGGGCAACCCGGGAGAGCAGTACTTC
TRBV6-5	TRBJ2-5	-	many	CASSYAQIQETQYF	TGTGCCAGCAGTTACGCGCAAATCCAAGAGACCCAGTACTTC
TRBV3-1	TRBJ2-3	-	-	CASNLGGTDTQYF	TGTGCCAGCAACCTGGGCGGAACAGATACGCAGTATTTT
TRBV25-1	TRBJ2-2	TRBD2	-	CASSERGGGELFF	TGTGCCAGCAGTGAGCGGGGGGGCGGGGAGCTGTTTTTT
TRBV7-2	TRBJ2-1	-	-	CASSLRTDWIKRGQFF	TGTGCCAGCAGCCTGCGGACAGACTGGATTAAAAGGGGGCAGTTCTTC
TRBV10-2	TRBJ2-5	TRBD2	-	CASSARAGTQETQYF	TGCGCCAGCAGTGCCCGAGCGGGGACCCAAGAGACCCAGTACTTC
TRBV10-3	TRBJ2-5	-	-	CAISGGPNGETQYF	TGTGCCATCAGTGGCGGTCCGAATGGGGAGACCCAGTACTTC
TRBV20-1	TRBJ1-2	-	-	CSASHRDSARYGYTF	TGCAGTGCTTCGCACCGGGACTCTGCCAGATATGGCTACACCTTC
TRBV4-2	TRBJ2-5	-	-	CASSQTGALAQETQYF	TGTGCCAGCAGCCAAACAGGGGCTCTAGCGCAAGAGACCCAGTACTTC
TRBV4-1	TRBJ2-5	-	few	CASSQPALEETQYF	TGCGCCAGCAGCCAACCTGCCCTCGAAGAGACCCAGTACTTC
TRBV12-3/TRBV12-4	TRBJ1-4	-	few	CASSGLLGGTNEKLFF	TGTGCCAGCAGTGGATTGTTGGGGGGGACTAATGAAAAACTGTTTTTT
TRBV20-1	TRBJ2-7	-	-	CSAREVEAGSYEQYF	TGCAGTGCTAGAGAGGTAGAGGCAGGGTCCTACGAGCAGTACTTC
TRBV12-3/TRBV12-4	TRBJ2-3	TRBD2	-	CASIYRGDPRNTQYF	TGTGCCAGCATTTACCGGGGGGACCCGCGAAATACGCAGTATTTT
TRBV20-1	TRBJ2-7	-	-	CSASGGPRLDEQYF	TGCAGTGCTAGCGGGGGCCCACGTCTGGACGAGCAGTACTTC
TRBV12-3/TRBV12-4	TRBJ1-2	-	few	CASGPWGQGENYGYTF	TGTGCCAGTGGGCCTTGGGGGCAGGGAGAAAACTATGGCTACACCTTC
TRBV28	TRBJ2-5	-	few	CASSLWGPEETQYF	TGTGCCAGCAGTTTATGGGGTCCTGAAGAGACCCAGTACTTC
TRBV6-2/TRBV6-3	TRBJ2-7	-	few	CASSYLVGGISYEQYF	TGTGCCAGCAGTTACCTGGTGGGGGGAATCTCCTACGAGCAGTACTTC
TRBV25-1	TRBJ1-1	TRBD1	-	CASSEALGGGFEAFF	TGTGCCAGCAGTGAGGCCCTAGGAGGGGGCTTTGAAGCTTTCTTT
TRBV4-1	TRBJ2-3	-	-	CASSQEESDTQYF	TGCGCCAGCAGCCAAGAGGAATCGGATACGCAGTATTTT
TRBV12-3/TRBV12-4	TRBJ2-3	-	few	CASRLTSDTQYF	TGTGCCAGCAGATTGACATCAGATACGCAGTATTTT
TRBV29-1	TRBJ1-2	TRBD1	few	CSGGQGGDYGYTF	TGCAGCGGTGGACAGGGTGGTGACTATGGCTACACCTTC
TRBV29-1	TRBJ2-7	-	-	CSVRTPSYEQYF	TGCAGCGTCAGGACACCGTCCTACGAGCAGTACTTC